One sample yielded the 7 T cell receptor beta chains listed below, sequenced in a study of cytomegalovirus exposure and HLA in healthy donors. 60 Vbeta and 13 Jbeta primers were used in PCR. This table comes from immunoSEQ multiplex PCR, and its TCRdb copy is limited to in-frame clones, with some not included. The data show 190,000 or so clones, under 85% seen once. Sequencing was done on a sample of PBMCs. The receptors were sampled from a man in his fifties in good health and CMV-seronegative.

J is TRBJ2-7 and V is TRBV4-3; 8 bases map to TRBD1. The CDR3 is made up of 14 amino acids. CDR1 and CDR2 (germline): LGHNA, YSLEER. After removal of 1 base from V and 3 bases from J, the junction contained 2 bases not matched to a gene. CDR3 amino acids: CASSQGQGNYEQYF. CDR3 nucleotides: TGCGCCAGCAGCCAAGGACAGGGGAACTACGAGCAGTACTTC.

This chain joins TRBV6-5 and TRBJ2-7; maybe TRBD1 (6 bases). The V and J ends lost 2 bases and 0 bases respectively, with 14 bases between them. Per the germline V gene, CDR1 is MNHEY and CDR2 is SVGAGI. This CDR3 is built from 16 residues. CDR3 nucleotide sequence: TGTGCCAGCAGTTACGTAAGCCAGGGGAGCTCCTACGAGCAGTACTTC. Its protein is CASSYVSQGSSYEQYF.

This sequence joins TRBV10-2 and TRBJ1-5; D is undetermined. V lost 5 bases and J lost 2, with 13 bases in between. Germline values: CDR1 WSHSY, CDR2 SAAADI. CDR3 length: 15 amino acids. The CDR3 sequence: CASSWGGSRNQPQHF. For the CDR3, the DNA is TGCGCCAGCAGTTGGGGAGGGAGCCGCAATCAGCCCCAGCATTTT.

Written as DNA, the CDR3 is TGTGCCAGCAAGGGACAGGGGCGGACCTACGAGCAGTACTTC. Its translation is CASKGQGRTYEQYF. The rearrangement links TRBV27 to TRBJ2-7, with 10 bases matching TRBD1. The CDR3 totals 14 residues. V lost 7 bases to trimming and J lost 2 bases; unmatched junction nucleotides: 5. CDR1 is MNHEY, CDR2 SMNVEV, per germline (reference sequence).

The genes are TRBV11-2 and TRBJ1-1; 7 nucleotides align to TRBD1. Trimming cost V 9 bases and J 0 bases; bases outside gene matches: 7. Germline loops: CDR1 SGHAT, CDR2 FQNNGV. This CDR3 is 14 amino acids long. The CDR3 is CASSVGTVNTEAFF. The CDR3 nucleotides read TGTGCCAGTTCTGTAGGGACAGTGAACACTGAAGCTTTCTTT.

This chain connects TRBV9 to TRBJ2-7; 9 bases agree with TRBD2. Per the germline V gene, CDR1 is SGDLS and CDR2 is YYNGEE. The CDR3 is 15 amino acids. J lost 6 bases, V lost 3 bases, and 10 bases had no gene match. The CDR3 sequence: CASSGGGRALSEQYF. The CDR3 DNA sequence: TGTGCCAGCAGCGGGGGCGGGAGGGCCCTCAGCGAGCAGTACTTC.

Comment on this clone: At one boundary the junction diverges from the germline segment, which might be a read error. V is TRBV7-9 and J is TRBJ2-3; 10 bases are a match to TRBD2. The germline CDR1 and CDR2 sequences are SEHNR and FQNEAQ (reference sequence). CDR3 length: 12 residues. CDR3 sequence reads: CASSLGGLAENF. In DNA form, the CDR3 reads TGTGCCAGCAGCTTAGGAGGACTAGCGGAGAACTTT.